A single sample is the source of the 3 T cell receptor beta chains below, sequenced in a study of T cell changes during pregnancy in multiple sclerosis. TCRdb keeps only in-frame clones here, not all; method: immunoSEQ multiplex PCR. The repertoire holds 40,000 to 45,000 clones, 80% to 95% seen once, with roughly 1.4% in the top ten. The sequenced sample consisted of peripheral blood. Receptors originate from a female donor with multiple sclerosis, enrolled in a pregnancy study.

The gene calls are TRBV5-1 and TRBJ2-2; 7 nucleotides line up with TRBD2. This CDR3 has 16 residues. With 0 bases clipped from V and 4 bases from J, the junction kept 6 bases outside the gene matches. In germline, CDR1 is SGHRS, CDR2 YFSETQ. CDR3 loop: CASSLGAGAITGELFF. DNA of the CDR3: TGCGCCAGCAGCTTGGGGGCGGGAGCGATCACCGGGGAGCTGTTTTTT.

The chain has TRBV27 and TRBJ2-7; D could derive from TRBD1 or TRBD2 (5 bases each). The CDR3 totals 11 residues. Germline CDR1 MNHEY, CDR2 SMNVEV (reference sequence). V lost 6 bases, J lost 8 bases, and 11 bases lay in between. The CDR3 reads CASSSRGQQYF. In DNA, the CDR3 is TGTGCCAGCAGCTCTAGGGGACAGCAGTACTTC.

The V and J genes are TRBV6-6 and TRBJ2-7; D unresolved. Germline-derived CDR1 and CDR2 are MNHNY and SVGAGI (reference sequence). The CDR3 consists of 14 residues. Trimming cost V 6 bases and J 0 bases, with 12 bases left between them. CDR3 in DNA: TGTGCCAGCAGACGGACGGCCAGCTCCTACGAGCAGTACTTC. It translates to CASRRTASSYEQYF.